The 16 T cell receptor beta chains below were found in one sample sequenced in a study of cytotoxic CD8 clonotypes in ibrutinib-treated CLL (dated by TCRdb to 2020 to 2022). Interpreted using the paper, the time point label stands for: 20 to 25 months on ibrutinib. Libraries were constructed by the immunoSEQ multiplex PCR assay. TCRdb mirrors the immuneACCESS table, restricted to in-frame sequences. Some clones are absent from its copies; in checked studies, under half trace to an unresolved V gene, and the reason for the others is unknown. The sample yields around 140,000 clones; about 70% were counted once. The ten largest make up 4.5% to 6.5% of the sample. The sample here was PBMCs, taken after 24 months of ibrutinib treatment. All receptors come from a human donor with chronic lymphocytic leukemia.

The J gene is TRBJ2-1, the V gene TRBV11-2; tentative D call: TRBD2 (5 bases). V gave up 5 bases and J gave up 9 bases, with 20 bases separating them. The CDR3 covers 15 residues. Germline CDR1 SGHAT, CDR2 FQNNGV. The CDR3 region is CASSQEVAPGIEQFF. In DNA, the CDR3 is TGTGCCAGCAGCCAAGAGGTAGCCCCCGGGATTGAGCAGTTCTTC.

This clone was observed once. The V call is TRBV30, the J call TRBJ1-5, with 8 bases lining up with TRBD1. The CDR3 length is 16 residues. CDR1 GTSNPN and CDR2 SVGIG come from the germline V gene (reference sequence). After removal of 0 bases from V and 4 bases from J, the junction contained 8 bases not matched to a gene. The CDR3 coding sequence is TGTGCCTGGAGTGTACGCGGGACAGGCCTTAATCAGCCCCAGCATTTT. It codes for CAWSVRGTGLNQPQHF.

This clone was detected many times. This rearrangement joins TRBV27 to TRBJ1-2; no clear D. V was clipped by 5 bases and J by 0 bases, with 10 bases between them. The CDR3 contains 14 residues. From germline, CDR1 is MNHEY and CDR2 SMNVEV (reference sequence). The CDR3 DNA reads TGTGCCAGCAGTCCCCAAAGCGCTAACTATGGCTACACCTTC. It yields the protein CASSPQSANYGYTF.

The chain employs TRBV28 and TRBJ2-7; D ambiguous. In germline, CDR1 is MDHEN, CDR2 SYDVKM. The CDR3 has 10 amino acids. V lost 6 bases, J lost 5 bases, and 5 bases lay in between. The CDR3 protein is CASSHHEQYF. The CDR3 coding sequence is TGTGCCAGCAGCCACCACGAGCAGTACTTC.

The chain joins TRBV19 to TRBJ2-3, with D perhaps matching TRBD2 (6 bases). Trimming left V 3 bases short and J 6 bases short, with 13 bases between. There are 14 residues in the CDR3. Germline V gene lookup returns CDR1 LNHDA and CDR2 SQIVND (reference sequence). CDR3 protein: CASSIEWEDDTQYF. CDR3 nucleotides: TGTGCCAGTAGTATTGAGTGGGAGGATGATACGCAGTATTTT.

The chain has TRBV7-3 and TRBJ2-3; the match to TRBD2 covers 13 bases. The J segment lost 4 bases and the V segment lost 5 bases, leaving 3 bases of the junction unmatched. Germline-derived CDR1 and CDR2 are SGHTA and FQGTGA. This CDR3 has 15 residues. The CDR3 region is CASSRGLAGADTQYF. The CDR3 DNA reads TGTGCCAGCAGCCGCGGACTAGCGGGAGCAGATACGCAGTATTTT.

V usage is TRBV5-1 and J usage is TRBJ2-3, with 9 bases matching TRBD2. Germline V gene lookup returns CDR1 SGHRS and CDR2 YFSETQ. The CDR3 runs to 16 residues. Germline trimming cut 4 bases from V and 1 base from J; bases unmatched to any gene: 7. The CDR3 DNA is TGCGCCAGCAGCCTACAAGCGGGAGGCGGCACAGATACGCAGTATTTT. This gives the protein CASSLQAGGGTDTQYF.

The chain recombines TRBV7-9 with TRBJ1-1; a possible D gene is TRBD1 (6 bases). The germline V gene encodes CDR1 SEHNR and CDR2 FQNEAQ (reference sequence). CDR3 length equals 12 residues. Trimming stripped 7 bases from V and 11 bases from J, with 17 bases between. The CDR3 is CASTIGGVDAFF. CDR3 bases: TGTGCCAGCACCATAGGGGGTGTGGATGCTTTCTTT.

In its sample, this clone was seen a few times. V and J are TRBV27 and TRBJ2-7, with D unclear. V lost 7 bases, J lost 1 base, and 11 bases lay in between. CDR1 MNHEY and CDR2 SMNVEV come from the germline V gene (reference sequence). There are 13 residues in the CDR3. The CDR3 DNA follows: TGTGCCAGCACCCCCGCAGATTCCTACGAGCAGTACTTC. Encoded protein: CASTPADSYEQYF.

The CDR3 region is CSAPIFGEQYF. As DNA, the CDR3 is TGCAGTGCTCCTATTTTTGGCGAGCAGTACTTC. This chain links TRBV20-1 with TRBJ2-7; unclear D gene. Germline assignment: CDR1 DFQATT and CDR2 SNEGSKA (reference sequence). The CDR3 has 11 residues. Trimming removed 5 bases from V and 6 bases from J, with 11 bases in between.

Note on this clone: Sequence at one end of the junction differs from germline and may be a read error. V usage is TRBV7-7 and J usage is TRBJ2-7, with 9 bases identical to TRBD1. Germline CDR1 is SSHAT and CDR2 is FNYEAQ (reference sequence). The CDR3 spans 13 residues. The DNA for the CDR3 is TGTGCTAGCAGCCGGGACAGGGCGGCCGAGCAGTACTTC. Translating gives CASSRDRAAEQYF.

This clone was picked up one time. This chain links TRBV5-1 with TRBJ1-5; D possibly corresponds to TRBD1 (5 bases). Trimming took 4 bases from V and 7 from J, leaving 15 bases between them. The CDR3 has 14 residues. The germline V gene has CDR1 SGHRS and CDR2 YFSETQ. Here the CDR3 DNA reads TGCGCCAGCAGCCTAGGACCTGGGGGACAGCCCCAGCATTTT. Amino acid sequence: CASSLGPGGQPQHF. Drawing the rest from reference TRBV5-1 and TRBJ1-5, the complete variable domain is KAGVTQTPRYLIKTRGQQVTLSCSPISGHRSVSWYQQTPGQGLQFLFEYFSETQRNKGNFPGRFSGRQFSNSRSEMNVSTLELGDSALYLCASSLGPGGQPQHFGDGTRLSIL.

This chain uses TRBV19 with TRBJ2-1; 13 bases are a match to TRBD2. The CDR3 is 16 amino acids. Germline-derived CDR1 and CDR2 are LNHDA and SQIVND (reference sequence). V was pared by 5 bases and J by 6 bases, with 7 bases of the junction left unmatched. The CDR3 reads CASSGRTSGSGNEQFF. The CDR3 nucleotides read TGTGCCAGTAGTGGGCGGACTAGCGGGAGTGGCAATGAGCAGTTCTTC.

A few counts support this clone. The chain joins TRBV7-2 to TRBJ1-2; D gene ambiguous. V was pared by 8 bases and J by 5 bases, with 27 bases between. CDR1 is SGHTA, CDR2 FQGNSA, per germline. This CDR3 has 17 amino acids. CDR3 loop: CASGSGRHLESWYGYTF. For the CDR3, the DNA is TGTGCCAGCGGGAGTGGGAGACATCTTGAGTCCTGGTATGGCTACACCTTC.

This rearrangement joins TRBV7-2 to TRBJ2-7; tentative D call: TRBD2 (6 bases). V shed 5 bases and J shed 0 bases, with 14 bases lying between them. This CDR3 has 15 amino acids. Germline V gene lookup returns CDR1 SGHTA and CDR2 FQGNSA. The CDR3, as DNA: TGTGCCAGCAGCCTGGGGAGCGGGCCCTCCTACGAGCAGTACTTC. Amino acid sequence: CASSLGSGPSYEQYF.

V gene TRBV28 combines with J gene TRBJ1-1; tentative D call: TRBD1 (5 bases). CDR1 MDHEN and CDR2 SYDVKM come from the germline V gene. Between the trimmed V and J ends, which lost 0 bases and 3 bases, there was a span of 14 bases. The CDR3 loop spans 16 amino acids. As DNA, the CDR3 is TGTGCCAGCAGTTTATGGGAAACCAGGGTGGACACTGAAGCTTTCTTT. The encoded protein is CASSLWETRVDTEAFF.